This passage covers 21 T cell receptor beta chains from one sample sequenced in a study of blood T cell repertoires in COVID-19. Produced via immunoSEQ multiplex PCR; TCRdb's table is partial and in-frame only. The table records some 90,000 clones, 75% to 90% of them present only once. The sequencing sample was made of peripheral blood. The receptor set was obtained from a woman of 80 years or more with acute or convalescent COVID-19.

This rearrangement joins TRBV12-3 or TRBV12-4 to TRBJ1-3; D is ambiguous. This CDR3 has 13 amino acids. The V gene lost 7 bases and the J gene lost 4 bases, with 11 bases spanning the gap. CDR3 sequence reads: CASTNSLGNTIYF. CDR3 sequence (DNA): TGTGCCAGCACCAACTCTCTGGGAAACACCATATATTTT.

V is TRBV7-9 and J is TRBJ1-3; the D is unclear. Looked up from germline, CDR1 is SEHNR and CDR2 is FQNEAQ (reference sequence). V was trimmed by 5 bases and J by 2 bases, leaving 16 bases between them. This CDR3 is built from 16 residues. CDR3: CASSNSIFSTGNTIYF. The CDR3 coding sequence is TGTGCCAGCAGCAACTCTATATTCTCAACTGGAAACACCATATATTTT.

This clone was observed once. The chain joins TRBV29-1 to TRBJ2-2; TRBD2 is a possible D gene (5 bases). The CDR3 spans 12 residues. CDR1 is SQVTM and CDR2 is ANQGSEA in the germline V gene. The V end lost 7 bases, the J end lost 8 bases, and 14 bases lay between the germline ends. CDR3: CSALGGGGELFF. CDR3 DNA: TGCAGCGCACTAGGAGGTGGGGGGGAGCTGTTTTTT.

This clone appeared a single time. The chain uses TRBV19 and TRBJ2-2; D gene uncertain. V lost 2 bases to trimming and J lost 1 base, with 5 bases between them. Per germline, CDR1 LNHDA and CDR2 SQIVND (reference sequence). CDR3 length: 14 amino acids. CDR3 loop: CASSISENTGELFF. In DNA form, the CDR3 reads TGTGCCAGTAGTATAAGCGAGAACACCGGGGAGCTGTTTTTT.

The V gene is TRBV7-3, the J gene TRBJ2-2; tentative D call: TRBD2 (5 bases). Trimming left V 1 base short and J 1 base short, with 10 bases between. The CDR3 has 16 residues. Germline V gene sequence: CDR1 SGHTA, CDR2 FQGTGA. DNA of the CDR3: TGTGCCAGCAGCTTAAATTCGGGGTGGAACACCGGGGAGCTGTTTTTT. It specifies CASSLNSGWNTGELFF.

V and J are TRBV19 and TRBJ1-3; D remains ambiguous. Trimming cost V 5 bases and J 4 bases, with 15 bases left between them. This CDR3 contains 15 residues. Per germline, CDR1 LNHDA and CDR2 SQIVND (reference sequence). Here the CDR3 DNA reads TGTGCCAGTAGTCCGACGCCACCGGGAGGAAACACCATATATTTT. Its translation: CASSPTPPGGNTIYF.

The V call is TRBV20-1, the J call TRBJ1-5, with no clear D. The germline V gene encodes CDR1 DFQATT and CDR2 SNEGSKA (reference sequence). The CDR3 runs 12 residues. The ends were cut back, 3 bases at V and 5 bases at J, with 8 bases in the middle. Here the CDR3 reads CSASSAYQPQHF. The CDR3 nucleotides are TGCAGTGCTAGTTCTGCGTATCAGCCCCAGCATTTT.

This clone has just one count. The rearrangement links TRBV3-1 (or the pseudogene TRBV3-2) to TRBJ1-4; a possible D gene is TRBD1 (5 bases). With 1 base removed from V and 8 bases from J, the gap between germline ends came to 20 bases. The CDR3 length is 17 residues. Germline CDR1 reads LGHDT; CDR2 reads YNNKEL (reference sequence). This CDR3 reads CASSQGVLTGPGEKLFF. CDR3 DNA: TGTGCCAGCAGCCAAGGTGTTTTAACGGGCCCAGGGGAAAAACTGTTTTTT.

V and J are TRBV29-1 and TRBJ2-3; TRBD2 agrees at 10 bases. J lost 4 bases, V lost 3 bases, and 7 bases had no gene match. CDR1 is SQVTM and CDR2 is ANQGSEA in the germline V gene. The CDR3 spans 15 residues. CDR3 sequence: CSVDGVAGGSDTQYF. CDR3 DNA: TGCAGCGTTGACGGGGTAGCGGGGGGCTCAGATACGCAGTATTTT.

The chain has TRBV27 and TRBJ2-4, with 9 positions matching TRBD2. The CDR3 runs to 18 residues. CDR1 is MNHEY and CDR2 is SMNVEV in the germline V gene (reference sequence). J gave up 1 base and V 0 bases, and 7 bases lay outside the gene matches. The CDR3 loop is CASSLSRAGGPAKNIQYF. The CDR3 DNA reads as TGTGCCAGCAGTTTATCAAGGGCGGGGGGGCCCGCCAAAAACATTCAGTACTTC.

The chain is built from TRBV3-1 (or the pseudogene TRBV3-2) and TRBJ2-7; 8 bases align to TRBD2. This CDR3 is built from 15 residues. V shed 1 base, J shed 3 bases, and the junction held 5 bases outside the gene matches. CDR1 is LGHDT, CDR2 YNNKEL, per germline (reference sequence). The CDR3 coding sequence is TGTGCCAGCAGCCAAGGCGGGGGGCCCAACTACGAGCAGTACTTC. Its protein is CASSQGGGPNYEQYF.

The rearrangement uses TRBV10-3 and TRBJ2-7, with TRBD1 identical over 12 bases. Looked up from germline, CDR1 is ENHRY and CDR2 is SYGVKD. The CDR3 length is 15 residues. With V trimmed by 4 bases and J by 3 bases, 4 bases remained unmatched. CDR3 sequence: CAISVGTGGFYEQYF. The CDR3 nucleotides are TGTGCCATCAGTGTTGGGACAGGGGGCTTCTACGAGCAGTACTTC.

This chain connects TRBV5-1 to TRBJ2-7; a possible D gene is TRBD1 (6 bases). The germline gives CDR1 SGHRS, CDR2 YFSETQ. V gave up 3 bases and J gave up 3 bases, with 10 bases separating them. This CDR3 is built from 13 residues. The CDR3 bases are TGCGCCAGCAGCTCACAGGGTATCTACGAGCAGTACTTC. It translates to CASSSQGIYEQYF.

The gene calls are TRBV5-1 and TRBJ1-5; D may be TRBD1 (5 bases). The germline V gene encodes CDR1 SGHRS and CDR2 YFSETQ. The CDR3 loop spans 17 amino acids. V gave up 2 bases and J gave up 2 bases, with 17 bases separating them. CDR3 bases: TGCGCCAGCAGCTTTGGTCCTCAGGGTTCTGGCAATCAGCCCCAGCATTTT. Residues: CASSFGPQGSGNQPQHF.

The chain is built from TRBV18 and TRBJ1-1; D is possibly TRBD1 (5 bases). Deletions cut 6 bases from V and 0 bases from J, with 11 bases between. Germline CDR1 reads KGHSH; CDR2 reads LQKENI. The CDR3 is 14 residues long. The chain's CDR3 is CASSQTAMNTEAFF. DNA for the CDR3: TGTGCCAGCTCTCAGACAGCTATGAACACTGAAGCTTTCTTT.

The chain carries TRBV10-3 and TRBJ1-2, with TRBD1 identical over 7 bases. Trimming took 2 bases from V and 7 from J; bases not matched to a gene: 7. This CDR3 is 14 amino acids long. Germline loops: CDR1 ENHRY, CDR2 SYGVKD. CDR3 nucleotide sequence: TGTGCCATCAGTGAGCGACAGGGATTCAGTGGCTACACCTTC. This sequence encodes CAISERQGFSGYTF.

The chain uses TRBV10-3 and TRBJ2-2, with TRBD2 identical over 14 bases. The germline V gene encodes CDR1 ENHRY and CDR2 SYGVKD. The length of the CDR3 is 17 residues. V gave up 6 bases and J gave up 0 bases; unmatched junction bases: 3. CDR3 in amino acids: CAISRTSGGTNTGELFF. CDR3 DNA sequence: TGTGCCATCAGCCGGACTAGCGGGGGGACGAACACCGGGGAGCTGTTTTTT.

The chain uses TRBV6-5 and TRBJ1-2; 10 nucleotides align to TRBD1. V shed 0 bases, J shed 4 bases, and the junction held 2 bases outside the gene matches. This CDR3 is 15 amino acids long. The germline V gene encodes CDR1 MNHEY and CDR2 SVGAGI. This chain's CDR3 is CASSYSTGGVYGYTF. The CDR3 bases are TGTGCCAGCAGTTACTCGACAGGGGGCGTCTATGGCTACACCTTC.

V gene TRBV5-1 combines with J gene TRBJ2-7; TRBD2 might be the D (5 bases). V lost 3 bases and J lost 0, with 13 bases in between. The CDR3 runs 15 residues. Germline values: CDR1 SGHRS, CDR2 YFSETQ. The CDR3 reads CASSSSGIDSYEQYF. CDR3 bases: TGCGCCAGCAGCTCTTCCGGGATCGACTCCTACGAGCAGTACTTC. Using reference TRBV5-1 and TRBJ2-7 for the parts outside the CDR3, the full variable domain is KAGVTQTPRYLIKTRGQQVTLSCSPISGHRSVSWYQQTPGQGLQFLFEYFSETQRNKGNFPGRFSGRQFSNSRSEMNVSTLELGDSALYLCASSSSGIDSYEQYFGPGTRLTVT.

V is TRBV9 and J is TRBJ2-3, with TRBD2 matching over 9 bases. Germline lookup yields CDR1 SGDLS and CDR2 YYNGEE. V shed 0 bases, J shed 3 bases, and the junction held 5 bases outside the gene matches. This CDR3 spans 16 amino acids. CDR3 in amino acids: CASSVAAAGGTDTQYF. CDR3 DNA: TGTGCCAGCAGCGTAGCGGCTGCGGGGGGGACAGATACGCAGTATTTT.

The chain is built from TRBV6-6 and TRBJ1-5; TRBD1 might be the D (6 bases). CDR3 length equals 17 residues. Trimming removed 5 bases at V and 6 bases at J, with 23 bases between. Germline loops: CDR1 MNHNY, CDR2 SVGAGI (reference sequence). The DNA of the CDR3 is TGTGCCAGCAGTCCCATGAGCCAGAGGGGGAGGGGTCAGCCCCAGCATTTT. Translating gives CASSPMSQRGRGQPQHF.